Listed below are T cell receptor beta chains from one sample, sequenced in a study of T cells in Graves' hyperthyroidism and ophthalmopathy. Via MiXCR, TCRdb re-called the multiplex PCR reads, giving one row per CDR3 protein. Of about 420,000 distinct CDR3 sequences listed, roughly 14% are singletons. The specimen was blood. These receptor sequences come from a woman under 30 with Graves' hyperthyroidism. CDR3s include the opening cysteine and the closing phenylalanine or tryptophan. A D gene is named only where the DNA matches it firmly. Rows give clone size only sometimes, using once, few, many, or a class for an expanded clone.

TRBV6-1	NA	TRBD2	TRBJ2-3	CASRAWGSGGGTDTQYF	TGTGCCAGCCGGGCCTGGGGTAGCGGGGGGGGCACAGATACGCAGTATTTT
TRBV29-1	many	NA	TRBJ2-3	CSVERERTDTQYF	TGCAGCGTTGAGAGGGAGAGGACAGATACGCAGTATTTT
TRBV6-1	few	TRBD1	TRBJ1-2	CASSANRGLYYGYTF	TGTGCCAGCAGCGCGAACAGGGGGCTGTACTATGGCTACACCTTC
TRBV6-5	many	NA	TRBJ1-1	CASSYGDGGAFF	TGTGCCAGCAGTTACGGGGACGGGGGGGCTTTCTTT
TRBV7-3	many	NA	TRBJ2-5	CASSLYGREETQYF	TGTGCCAGCAGCTTATACGGCAGGGAAGAGACCCAGTACTTC
TRBV6-1	many	NA	TRBJ2-2	CASSHRTSGELFF	TGTGCCAGCAGTCACCGGACAAGCGGGGAGCTGTTTTTT
TRBV20-1	many	TRBD2	TRBJ2-3	CSARVSGGRTDTQYF	TGCAGTGCTAGAGTAAGCGGGGGGCGCACAGATACGCAGTATTTT
TRBV28	many	NA	TRBJ1-5	CASSLFGGAPTQPQHF	TGTGCCAGCAGCCTGTTCGGGGGGGCGCCAACTCAGCCCCAGCATTTT
TRBV30	many	NA	TRBJ2-1	CAWRGAGYEQFF	TGTGCCTGGAGAGGAGCTGGGTATGAGCAGTTCTTC
TRBV12-3/TRBV12-4	once	TRBD1	TRBJ1-5	CASSDQGAFGQPQHF	TGTGCCAGCAGCGACCAGGGGGCCTTCGGTCAGCCCCAGCATTTT
TRBV5-1	many	TRBD1	TRBJ2-5	CASSLGGGETQYF	TGTGCCAGCAGTTTAGGGGGCGGAGAGACCCAGTACTTC
TRBV5-1	many	NA	TRBJ2-3	CASSLGGRLDTQYF	TGCGCCAGCAGCTTGGGGGGCCGATTAGATACGCAGTATTTT